This TCR beta chain was recorded in a study of cytomegalovirus exposure and HLA in healthy donors. This clone was seen once. CDR3 length: 15 amino acids. Trimming cost V 0 bases and J 3 bases; bases outside gene matches: 6. The V gene's germline CDR1 is SGHRS and CDR2 YFSETQ. The PCR contained 60 Vbeta and 13 Jbeta primers. Some clones are missing from TCRdb's copy, which holds only in-frame ones; the method was immunoSEQ multiplex PCR. The sample has 130,000 or so clones; 75% to 85% are singletons. The sequenced sample was PBMCs. The origin of this receptor is a woman in her fifties or sixties in good health and CMV-seropositive. The chain joins TRBV5-1 to TRBJ2-7, with 7 bases that match TRBD2. For the CDR3, the DNA is TGCGCCAGCAGCTTGGGGGAGGGGCAGCGCTACGAGCAGTACTTC. It specifies CASSLGEGQRYEQYF.